Shown below are 25 T cell receptor beta chains from a single sample sequenced in a study of STAT3 mutations in large granular lymphocyte leukemia. Produced via immunoSEQ multiplex PCR; TCRdb's table is partial and in-frame only. The profile covers about 600 clones, with around 30% appearing a single time and over 55% taken by the ten largest. Regarding the study as a whole: At least one immunodominant TCR beta clonotype appeared in every T-cell large granular lymphocyte leukemia patient.

These receptors' antigens are unknown. The source material was peripheral blood mononuclear cells. The receptors originated from a male patient aged 50 to 59 with T-cell large granular lymphocyte leukemia. Some clones in this sample may be carry-over from other donors' samples.

The J gene is TRBJ1-2, the V gene TRBV6-5; D may be TRBD1 (5 bases). The CDR3 covers 13 residues. CDR1 and CDR2 (germline): MNHEY, SVGAGI. V was pared by 4 bases and J by 5 bases, with 11 bases between. The CDR3 region has the DNA TGTGCCAGCAGTTTCAAGGGGCCTTATGGCTACACCTTC. The encoded protein is CASSFKGPYGYTF.

This sequence joins TRBV27 and TRBJ2-1, with 8 nucleotides matching TRBD1. The CDR3 spans 14 residues. The ends lost 5 bases at V and 3 bases at J; junction bases unmatched: 3. Germline V CDR1 and CDR2: MNHEY, SMNVEV (reference sequence). The chain's CDR3 is CASSVTGGYNEQFF. Written as DNA, the CDR3 is TGTGCCAGCAGTGTAACAGGGGGCTACAATGAGCAGTTCTTC.

The chain recombines TRBV18 with TRBJ2-1; TRBD2 matches at 10 bases. Per the germline V gene, CDR1 is KGHSH and CDR2 is LQKENI. V trimming: 0 bases; J trimming: 6 bases; junction bases outside the gene matches: 5. The CDR3 is 16 amino acids. In DNA form, the CDR3 reads TGTGCCAGCTCACCACCGTCAAGCGGGGGGGGCAATGAGCAGTTCTTC. Its protein is CASSPPSSGGGNEQFF.

The chain is built from TRBV7-8 and TRBJ2-7; 11 nucleotides match TRBD2. The germline V gene encodes CDR1 SGHVS and CDR2 FQNEAQ. The CDR3 is 16 amino acids. V lost 5 bases, J lost 0 bases, and 6 bases stayed unmatched. The CDR3 protein is CASSPTTSGISYEQYF. CDR3 DNA sequence: TGTGCCAGCAGCCCTACGACTAGCGGGATCTCCTACGAGCAGTACTTC.

This clone turned up a few times. The chain employs TRBV19 and TRBJ2-1; unclear D gene. Germline loops: CDR1 LNHDA, CDR2 SQIVND (reference sequence). The CDR3 extends over 12 amino acids. Trimming shortened V by 1 base and J by 9 bases, and 7 bases separated the two germline ends. DNA of the CDR3: TGTGCCAGTAGTATAGGAATAGGTGAGCAGTTCTTC. Translated, it gives CASSIGIGEQFF.

CDR3 coding DNA: TGCGCCAGCAGCCCTACGGGACAGGGGGACTCCTACGAGCAGTACTTC. Translation: CASSPTGQGDSYEQYF. The chain is built from TRBV5-1 and TRBJ2-7, with TRBD1 matching over 11 bases. Germline CDR1 is SGHRS and CDR2 is YFSETQ. The CDR3 spans 16 residues. The V segment lost 4 bases and the J segment 0 bases; nucleotides outside the gene matches: 6.

This clone turned up a few times. This chain uses TRBV4-1 with TRBJ2-7; 9 bases line up with TRBD2. CDR3 length: 15 residues. Germline V CDR1 and CDR2: MGHRA, YSYEKL. The J segment lost 4 bases and the V segment lost 3 bases, leaving 7 bases of the junction unmatched. CDR3 loop: CASSQVHLAGYEQYF. The CDR3 nucleotides read TGCGCCAGCAGCCAGGTCCACCTAGCGGGATACGAGCAGTACTTC.

This chain uses TRBV29-1 with TRBJ1-4; the D gene is possibly TRBD1 (5 bases). The germline V and J ends were trimmed by 6 bases and 7 bases, with 15 bases remaining between them. Germline lookup yields CDR1 SQVTM and CDR2 ANQGSEA. The CDR3 extends over 13 amino acids. In nucleotides, the CDR3 is TGCAGCGTGGGCTGGGGGAGGGGTGAAAAACTGTTTTTT. Amino acids: CSVGWGRGEKLFF.

V usage is TRBV30 and J usage is TRBJ1-2; the D is unclear. The germline CDR1 and CDR2 sequences are GTSNPN and SVGIG (reference sequence). The CDR3 is 13 residues long. The V and J ends lost 1 base and 5 bases respectively, with 11 bases between them. The CDR3 protein is CAWSEAFFYGYTF. The CDR3 DNA reads as TGTGCCTGGAGTGAGGCCTTCTTTTATGGCTACACCTTC.

The chain links TRBV28 to TRBJ2-7; either TRBD1 or TRBD2 may fit D (7 bases each). The germline V gene encodes CDR1 MDHEN and CDR2 SYDVKM. This CDR3 spans 15 amino acids. Trimming stripped 3 bases from V and 4 bases from J, with 16 bases between. The CDR3 is CASSLGTQGGYEQYF. DNA of the CDR3: TGTGCCAGCAGTTTGGGCACCCAGGGGGGGTACGAGCAGTACTTC.

This clone was seen a single time. The chain has TRBV15 and TRBJ2-5; D possibly corresponds to TRBD1 (6 bases). The germline CDR1 and CDR2 sequences are LNHNV and YYDKDF (reference sequence). V was trimmed by 3 bases and J by 5 bases, leaving 16 bases between them. The CDR3 runs 15 residues. CDR3 nucleotides: TGTGCCACCAGCAGGAATGGGCAGGGGTCCGAGACCCAGTACTTC. As protein: CATSRNGQGSETQYF.

This clone is categorized as large. V and J are TRBV19 and TRBJ2-7; a weak D match, TRBD2 (5 bases). The CDR3 runs to 15 residues. V was trimmed by 5 bases and J by 3 bases, leaving 17 bases between them. Germline loops: CDR1 LNHDA, CDR2 SQIVND (reference sequence). The CDR3 is CASSARGSEFYEQYF. The CDR3 DNA follows: TGTGCCAGTAGTGCCCGGGGAAGTGAGTTCTACGAGCAGTACTTC.

This chain joins TRBV4-3 and TRBJ2-7; D is unresolved. The CDR3 length is 15 residues. The germline gives CDR1 LGHNA, CDR2 YSLEER. V shed 1 base and J shed 2 bases, with 12 bases lying between them. CDR3 sequence reads: CASSQVPDGPYEQYF. The CDR3 DNA reads TGCGCCAGCAGCCAAGTCCCGGACGGACCCTACGAGCAGTACTTC.

This chain connects TRBV19 to TRBJ2-3; D possibly corresponds to TRBD2 (6 bases). The germline V and J ends were trimmed by 6 bases and 5 bases, with 9 bases remaining between them. In germline, CDR1 is LNHDA, CDR2 SQIVND (reference sequence). The CDR3 has 12 amino acids. The DNA for the CDR3 is TGTGCCAGTAGACTTAGCGGAGATACGCAGTATTTT. Protein product: CASRLSGDTQYF.

The chain joins TRBV9 to TRBJ2-5, with 9 bases matching TRBD2. The CDR3 spans 15 residues. The germline gives CDR1 SGDLS, CDR2 YYNGEE. The V and J ends lost 0 bases and 2 bases, in that order; junction bases with no gene match: 2. CDR3 sequence: CASSVGLADQETQYF. The CDR3 nucleotides are TGTGCCAGCAGCGTAGGACTAGCGGATCAAGAGACCCAGTACTTC.

This clone was recorded once. The V and J genes are TRBV5-1 and TRBJ2-5; tentative D call: TRBD2 (6 bases). CDR1 is SGHRS and CDR2 is YFSETQ in the germline V gene. Trimming pared 0 bases from V and 0 bases from J, leaving 9 bases between. The CDR3 is 15 amino acids. CDR3: CASSLDGGYQETQYF. The CDR3, as DNA: TGCGCCAGCAGCTTGGATGGGGGGTACCAAGAGACCCAGTACTTC.

This chain joins TRBV5-1 and TRBJ2-5; a weak D match, TRBD1 (6 bases). Trimming cost V 2 bases and J 4 bases, with 12 bases left between them. The CDR3 consists of 14 residues. The germline V gene encodes CDR1 SGHRS and CDR2 YFSETQ. CDR3 sequence: CASSFSDSVETQYF. The CDR3 nucleotides read TGCGCCAGCAGCTTCTCGGACAGTGTAGAGACCCAGTACTTC.

The V gene is TRBV7-9, the J gene TRBJ1-2, with unresolved D. The V and J ends lost 3 bases and 2 bases respectively, with 4 bases between them. The CDR3 spans 12 residues. Germline CDR1 reads SEHNR; CDR2 reads FQNEAQ (reference sequence). CDR3: CASSFPNYGYTF. CDR3 coding DNA: TGTGCCAGCAGCTTTCCGAACTATGGCTACACCTTC.

The rearrangement joins TRBV4-1 to TRBJ2-3; D could derive from TRBD1 or TRBD2 (5 bases each). Looked up from germline, CDR1 is MGHRA and CDR2 is YSYEKL. V was clipped by 6 bases and J by 2 bases, with 18 bases between them. There are 16 residues in the CDR3. The CDR3 spells CASRPISGTFTDTQYF. The CDR3 region has the DNA TGCGCCAGCAGGCCAATCTCCGGGACCTTCACAGATACGCAGTATTTT.

The chain combines TRBV30 with TRBJ1-1; D ambiguous. Germline values: CDR1 GTSNPN, CDR2 SVGIG (reference sequence). The CDR3 is made up of 12 amino acids. Trimming took off 0 bases at V and 5 bases at J, with 7 bases between the two ends. The CDR3 DNA is TGTGCCTGGAGTGTAACGAGGACTGAAGCTTTCTTT. It specifies CAWSVTRTEAFF.

This clone has only a few counts. The chain combines TRBV4-3 with TRBJ2-7; TRBD1 might be the D (5 bases). Trimming stripped 3 bases from V and 3 bases from J, with 12 bases between. Germline V lookup: CDR1 LGHNA, CDR2 YSLEER. The CDR3 runs to 14 residues. The CDR3: CASSQGRWNYEQYF. The CDR3 DNA reads as TGCGCCAGCAGCCAGGGGCGTTGGAACTACGAGCAGTACTTC.

The chain carries TRBV15 and TRBJ2-1; 11 bases are a match to TRBD2. The germline V gene encodes CDR1 LNHNV and CDR2 YYDKDF (reference sequence). CDR3 length: 15 residues. Trimming removed 5 bases from V and 10 bases from J; junction bases left unmatched: 10. CDR3 amino acids: CATSGIAGGGAEQFF. CDR3 sequence (DNA): TGTGCCACCAGCGGAATAGCGGGAGGGGGGGCAGAGCAGTTCTTC.

This clone has more than one count but fewer than ten. The V gene is TRBV7-9, the J gene TRBJ2-1; no clear D gene. The V gene lost 0 bases and the J gene lost 9 bases, with 3 bases spanning the gap. Germline V lookup: CDR1 SEHNR, CDR2 FQNEAQ (reference sequence). This CDR3 has 11 amino acids. CDR3 region: CASSLAGEQFF. Written as DNA, the CDR3 is TGTGCCAGCAGCTTAGCCGGTGAGCAGTTCTTC.

The sample holds a few counts of this clone. This CDR3 reads CASSGTSGRGRDTQYF. The CDR3 DNA sequence: TGTGCCAGCAGCGGGACTAGCGGGAGGGGGAGAGATACGCAGTATTTT. The V call is TRBV9, the J call TRBJ2-3; 15 bases map to TRBD2. Looked up from germline, CDR1 is SGDLS and CDR2 is YYNGEE. Trimming at V came to 3 bases and at J to 5 bases, leaving 4 bases not matched to a gene. There are 16 residues in the CDR3. The variable domain in full, completed from reference TRBV9 and TRBJ2-3, reads DSGVTQTPKHLITATGQRVTLRCSPRSGDLSVYWYQQSLDQGLQFLIQYYNGEERAKGNILERFSAQQFPDLHSELNLSSLELGDSALYFCASSGTSGRGRDTQYFGPGTRLTVL.

The sample holds a few counts of this clone. This chain joins TRBV5-6 and TRBJ2-1, with D unresolved. This CDR3 comprises 13 residues. The V end was cut by 0 bases, the J end by 4 bases, with 5 bases between. Germline loops: CDR1 SGHDT, CDR2 YYEEEE. The CDR3 nucleotides are TGTGCCAGCAGCTTGGGCGCATACAATGAGCAGTTCTTC. It codes for CASSLGAYNEQFF.